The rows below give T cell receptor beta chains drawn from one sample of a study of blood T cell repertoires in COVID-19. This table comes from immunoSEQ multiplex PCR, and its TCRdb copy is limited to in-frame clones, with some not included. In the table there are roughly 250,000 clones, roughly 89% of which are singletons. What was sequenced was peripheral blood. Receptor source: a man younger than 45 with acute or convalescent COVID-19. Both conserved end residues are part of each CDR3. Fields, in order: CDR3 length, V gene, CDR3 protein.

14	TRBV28	CASSPPRVSTEAFF
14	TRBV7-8	CASTPIGTTNTQYF
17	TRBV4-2	CASSQELAGGLYNEQFF
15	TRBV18	CASSPARDLHYGYTF
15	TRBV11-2	CASSQFAREGNTIYF
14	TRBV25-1	CASSEPGQQETQYF
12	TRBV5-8	CASSLQTGELFF
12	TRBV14	CASSRSGNEQFF
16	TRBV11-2	CASSLEPGRGANVLTF
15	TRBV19	CASNFQGGLNTEAFF
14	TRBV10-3	CAISDAGDTGELFF
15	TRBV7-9	CASSHSSGGRETQYF
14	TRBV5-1	CASSLGAGGNEQFF
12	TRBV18	CASLEAGNTIYF
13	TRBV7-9	CASSWRLADEQFF
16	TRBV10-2	CASSEKTSGNVYEQFF
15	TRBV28	CASSLVAGSSYEQYF
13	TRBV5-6	CASSFQGEYEQYF
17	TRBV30	CAWNDPTEDRGIGGYTF
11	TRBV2	CASSKSYEQYF
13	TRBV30	CAWARTGSEKLFF
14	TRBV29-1	CSVSKAERAYEQYF
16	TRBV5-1	CASSYLSGREKRGYTF
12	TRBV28	CASSLSDSPLHF
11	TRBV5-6	CASSKRQGQYF
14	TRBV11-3	CASSSGGRQETQYF
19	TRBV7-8	CASSPVLAGGTLTYNEQFF
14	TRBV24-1	CATSDPREYQPQHF
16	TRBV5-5	CASSLGDRAGGNTIYF